A selection of T cell receptor beta chains follows, all from one sample in a study of blood T cell repertoires in COVID-19. Using immunoSEQ multiplex PCR, the repertoire was profiled, and TCRdb retains in-frame clones only, with some absent. The table includes about 320,000 clones, roughly 85% detected once. Sample: PBMCs or T cells enriched from blood (not recorded which). These receptors all come from a woman in her twenties or thirties who had been exposed to COVID-19. CDR3s include the opening cysteine and the closing phenylalanine or tryptophan. Fields, in order: J gene, D gene, clone size, V gene, CDR3 DNA, CDR3 protein. The D gene is left open where the match is weak. Clone size is shown for a subset of rows, as once, few, many or a class of expanded clone.

>TRBJ1-6|NA|NA|TRBV5-4
TGTGCCAGCAGCCTTGACATGAGCTCCTATAATTCACCCCTCCACTTT
CASSLDMSSYNSPLHF
>TRBJ1-2|NA|NA|TRBV2
TGTGCCAGCCATATCTCCGGGGGCTACACCTTC
CASHISGGYTF
>TRBJ2-1|NA|NA|TRBV7-3
TGTGCCAGCTTCCGTAACTACAATGAGCAGTTCTTC
CASFRNYNEQFF
>TRBJ2-5|NA|NA|TRBV6-6
TGTGCCAGCAGTTCCAGGACAGCTACACAAGAGACCCAGTACTTC
CASSSRTATQETQYF
>TRBJ1-1|TRBD1|NA|TRBV11-2
TGTGCCAGCAGCCCCGGACAGGGGTACTTAACTGAAGCTTTCTTT
CASSPGQGYLTEAFF
>TRBJ2-4|TRBD2|NA|TRBV10-1
TGCGCCAGCAGTGCTCAGACTAGCGGGGCTAAAAACATTCAGTACTTC
CASSAQTSGAKNIQYF
>TRBJ2-5|NA|NA|TRBV9
TGTGCCAGCAGCGTAGGGGTCTCGAGGCTGGAGACCCAGTACTTC
CASSVGVSRLETQYF
>TRBJ1-1|TRBD1|NA|TRBV28
TGTGCCAGCACCCAGGGACAGATAAACACTGAAGCTTTCTTT
CASTQGQINTEAFF
>TRBJ2-5|NA|NA|TRBV15
TGTGCCACCAGCAGAGCCCCCAGGGACCAAGAGACCCAGTACTTC
CATSRAPRDQETQYF
>TRBJ1-1|NA|NA|TRBV25-1
TGTGCCGCCGGGAGAAACACTGAAGCTTTCTTT
CAAGRNTEAFF
>TRBJ2-7|TRBD1|NA|TRBV2
TGTGCCAGCGAAGGGGGCAGCTTTATCTCCTACGAGCAGTACTTC
CASEGGSFISYEQYF
>TRBJ2-2|TRBD1|few|TRBV6-2/TRBV6-3
TGTGCCAGCAGTTACTCGACAGGGGCGAACACCGGGGAGCTGTTTTTT
CASSYSTGANTGELFF
>TRBJ2-7|TRBD2|NA|TRBV7-2
TGTGCCACGAGAAGGTCGGGGGGACCCGCAGCTAATAACTACGAGCAGTACTTC
CATRRSGGPAANNYEQYF
>TRBJ2-5|TRBD1|NA|TRBV12-5
TGTGCTAGTGGTTTGGGACAGGGAAGGGAGACCCAGTACTTC
CASGLGQGRETQYF
>TRBJ1-2|TRBD1|NA|TRBV4-1
TGCGCCAGCAGCCAACTACCGGACAGGGGCTACGGCTACACCTTC
CASSQLPDRGYGYTF
>TRBJ1-2|NA|NA|TRBV5-4
TGTGCCAGCAGCTCCCAGGGGTCCTATGGCTACACCTTC
CASSSQGSYGYTF
>TRBJ1-1|NA|NA|TRBV7-2
TGTGCCAGCAGCTCCCGGACATTCTCCGAAGCTTTCTTT
CASSSRTFSEAFF
>TRBJ2-1|NA|NA|TRBV28
TGTGCCAGCTGGCGGGGTTTTGGGAGCTCCTACAATGAGCAGTTCTTC
CASWRGFGSSYNEQFF
>TRBJ2-7|TRBD2|NA|TRBV7-2
TGTGCCAGCAGCTTAGGAGCGGGAGCCAACGAGCAGTACTTC
CASSLGAGANEQYF
>TRBJ2-7|NA|NA|TRBV5-1
TGCGCCAGCAGCCTGTTAACCTCTACCTACGAGCAGTACTTC
CASSLLTSTYEQYF
>TRBJ1-3|TRBD1|once|TRBV18
TGTGCCAGCTCACCTCAACCGACAGGGCGTGGAAACACCATATATTTT
CASSPQPTGRGNTIYF
>TRBJ2-7|TRBD1|NA|TRBV28
TGTGCCAGCAGTTTCGGTTCGGACAGGGGCGAGCAGTACTTC
CASSFGSDRGEQYF
>TRBJ2-1|NA|NA|TRBV15
TGTGCCACCAGCTTTGGACAGACCGATGAGCAGTTCTTC
CATSFGQTDEQFF
>TRBJ1-4|NA|few|TRBV3-1/TRBV3-2
TGTGCCAGCAGCGCCACCTCCCACGGTCTCACCGAAAAACTGTTTTTT
CASSATSHGLTEKLFF
>TRBJ1-1|NA|once|TRBV7-4
TGTGCCAGCAGCGAGAGGAATAATGCTTATGAAGCTTTCTTT
CASSERNNAYEAFF
>TRBJ1-5|TRBD1|NA|TRBV30
TGTGCCTGGAGTTCCCCCGGACAGGGACTACGAAATCAGCCCCAGCATTTT
CAWSSPGQGLRNQPQHF
>TRBJ1-3|NA|NA|TRBV29-1
TGCAGCGTGGACAGTAGCGGAAACACCATATATTTT
CSVDSSGNTIYF
>TRBJ1-4|NA|few|TRBV7-9
TGTGCCAGCAGTAACCGACAGGAAAAACTGTTTTTT
CASSNRQEKLFF
>TRBJ1-2|NA|few|TRBV9
TGTGCCAGCAGCGTAGACTTCGGTGGCTATGGCTACACCTTC
CASSVDFGGYGYTF
>TRBJ2-6|NA|NA|TRBV2
TGTGCCAGCAGTGAAAGTCGGGGAGGGGCCAACGTCCTGACTTTC
CASSESRGGANVLTF
>TRBJ1-4|NA|NA|TRBV11-3
TGTGCCAGCAGCTTAGGAGGGCAAGCTAATGAAAAACTGTTTTTT
CASSLGGQANEKLFF
>TRBJ1-4|NA|NA|TRBV7-2
TGTGCCAGCAGCTACGACCGGGACAATCAAAAACTGTTTTTT
CASSYDRDNQKLFF
>TRBJ1-2|NA|NA|TRBV28
TGTGCCAGCTCCACTCCGACAGATGGCTACACCTTC
CASSTPTDGYTF
>TRBJ1-2|TRBD1|NA|TRBV5-1
TGCGCCAGCAGCCCACGAGGAGATAGACAGGGTTCGGGTGGCTACACCTTC
CASSPRGDRQGSGGYTF
>TRBJ2-3|NA|NA|TRBV24-1
TGTGCCACCGGCGGGGTGAGCACAGATACGCAGTATTTT
CATGGVSTDTQYF
>TRBJ1-6|NA|NA|TRBV5-1
TGCGCCAGCAGCTTGACAGGGTCTCAAGATTCACCCCTCCACTTT
CASSLTGSQDSPLHF
>TRBJ2-1|TRBD1|NA|TRBV24-1
TGTGCCACCAGTGACAGGGACAGGGCGTCCAATGAGCAGTTCTTC
CATSDRDRASNEQFF
>TRBJ2-3|NA|NA|TRBV5-4
TGTGCCAGCAGCCCGCGGATCGTTACAGATACGCAGTATTTT
CASSPRIVTDTQYF
>TRBJ2-2|NA|once|TRBV27
TGTGCCAGCAGTTTAATGGGGCAACCCACGAACACCGGGGAGCTGTTTTTT
CASSLMGQPTNTGELFF
>TRBJ1-4|NA|NA|TRBV28
TGTGCCAGCAGTTTTCTTAGTGGGGGGGATGAAAAACTGTTTTTT
CASSFLSGGDEKLFF
>TRBJ2-7|NA|NA|TRBV5-8
TGTGCCAGCAGCTTAGCTACAGGGTTCTCCTACGAGCAGTACTTC
CASSLATGFSYEQYF
>TRBJ1-1|TRBD1|NA|TRBV2
TGTGCCAGCAGTCAGACAGGGGGCACTGAAGCTTTCTTT
CASSQTGGTEAFF
>TRBJ1-4|NA|NA|TRBV5-1
TGCGCCAGCAGCTTGGTGTGGGGAGGAACTAATGAAAAACTGTTTTTT
CASSLVWGGTNEKLFF
>TRBJ2-7|NA|once|TRBV29-1
TGCAGCGTTGGGCAGGCTAATTCCTACGAGCAGTACTTC
CSVGQANSYEQYF
>TRBJ1-1|TRBD1|NA|TRBV11-2
TGTGCCAGCAGCTTAGAGTTCCCAGGGGGCAATAAACACCCTGAAGCTTTCTTT
CASSLEFPGGNKHPEAFF
>TRBJ2-5|TRBD1|NA|TRBV18
TGTGCCAGCTCACCCTTGAGACAGGGGGCGTCGAAGACCCAGTACTTC
CASSPLRQGASKTQYF
>TRBJ1-5|TRBD1|NA|TRBV30
TGTGCCTACATGGAAAGACAGGGTCGCCCACATAGCAATCAGCCCCAGCATTTT
CAYMERQGRPHSNQPQHF
>TRBJ1-2|NA|NA|TRBV19
TGTGCCAGTAGCCCACAGGGAAATGTCAATGGCTACACCTTC
CASSPQGNVNGYTF
>TRBJ1-3|NA|NA|TRBV7-3
TGTGCCAGCAGCTCGACACCCGGAAACACCATATATTTT
CASSSTPGNTIYF
>TRBJ1-1|NA|NA|TRBV12-3/TRBV12-4
TGTGCCAGCAGCCCGATTCAGACTGAAGCTTTCTTT
CASSPIQTEAFF
>TRBJ1-2|NA|NA|TRBV24-1
TGTGCCACCAGTGATTATACGAGGAACTATGGCTACACCTTC
CATSDYTRNYGYTF
>TRBJ1-1|NA|NA|TRBV14
TGTGCCAGCAGCCACCAGGACAGCCACACTGAAGCTTTCTTT
CASSHQDSHTEAFF
>TRBJ2-3|NA|NA|TRBV9
TGTGCCAGCAGCCCATTAGGCCGCCCAGGGGCAGATACGCAGTATTTT
CASSPLGRPGADTQYF